This T cell receptor (beta chain) was recovered during a study of cytomegalovirus exposure and HLA in healthy donors. Across the whole study: There were 100 million to 120 million unique TCR beta sequences, drawn from 150 million to 200 million T cells, in an earlier analysis.

CDR1 is SNHLY and CDR2 is FYNNEI in the germline V gene. The V and J ends lost 0 bases and 0 bases respectively, with 19 bases between them. This CDR3 comprises 19 residues. On this clone: No antigen is known for it.

The PCR ran on 60 Vbeta and 13 Jbeta primers. TCRdb's table, derived via immunoSEQ multiplex PCR, lists solely in-frame clones and lacks some. Here the sample spans 150,000 to 200,000 clones, about 85% being singletons. Study-wide results and limits: Fewer N-insertions than the approximately 700-donor mean were reportedly shown by an Asian-associated ancestry cluster in a later analysis.

This sequence joins TRBV2 and TRBJ2-3; a possible D gene is TRBD2 (6 bases). Sequencing was carried out using PBMCs. This receptor was identified in a man younger than 35 in good health and CMV-seropositive. The CDR3 loop is CASSEAKKGGGLSTDTQYF. The CDR3 DNA sequence: TGTGCCAGCAGTGAAGCGAAGAAGGGAGGTGGTCTGAGCACAGATACGCAGTATTTT.